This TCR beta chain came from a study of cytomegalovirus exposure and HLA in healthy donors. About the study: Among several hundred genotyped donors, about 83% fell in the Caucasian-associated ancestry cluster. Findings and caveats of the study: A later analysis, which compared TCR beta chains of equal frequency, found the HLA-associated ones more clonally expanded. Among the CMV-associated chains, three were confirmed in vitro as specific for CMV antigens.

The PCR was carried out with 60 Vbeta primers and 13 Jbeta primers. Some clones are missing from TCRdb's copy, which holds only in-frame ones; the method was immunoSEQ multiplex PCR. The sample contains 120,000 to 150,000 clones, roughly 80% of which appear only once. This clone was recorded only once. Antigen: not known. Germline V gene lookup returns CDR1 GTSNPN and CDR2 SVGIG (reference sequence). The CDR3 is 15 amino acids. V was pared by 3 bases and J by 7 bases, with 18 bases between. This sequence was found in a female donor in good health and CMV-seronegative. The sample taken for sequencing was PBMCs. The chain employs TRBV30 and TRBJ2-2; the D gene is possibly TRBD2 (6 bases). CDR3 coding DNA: TGTGCCTGGAGGTGGAGGGAGACCGTAGGCGGGGAGCTGTTTTTT. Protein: CAWRWRETVGGELFF. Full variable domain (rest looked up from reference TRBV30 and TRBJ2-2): SQTIHQWPATLVQPVGSPLSLECTVEGTSNPNLYWYRQAAGRGLQLLFYSVGIGQISSEVPQNLSASRPQDRQFILSSKKLLLSDSGFYLCAWRWRETVGGELFFGEGSRLTVL.